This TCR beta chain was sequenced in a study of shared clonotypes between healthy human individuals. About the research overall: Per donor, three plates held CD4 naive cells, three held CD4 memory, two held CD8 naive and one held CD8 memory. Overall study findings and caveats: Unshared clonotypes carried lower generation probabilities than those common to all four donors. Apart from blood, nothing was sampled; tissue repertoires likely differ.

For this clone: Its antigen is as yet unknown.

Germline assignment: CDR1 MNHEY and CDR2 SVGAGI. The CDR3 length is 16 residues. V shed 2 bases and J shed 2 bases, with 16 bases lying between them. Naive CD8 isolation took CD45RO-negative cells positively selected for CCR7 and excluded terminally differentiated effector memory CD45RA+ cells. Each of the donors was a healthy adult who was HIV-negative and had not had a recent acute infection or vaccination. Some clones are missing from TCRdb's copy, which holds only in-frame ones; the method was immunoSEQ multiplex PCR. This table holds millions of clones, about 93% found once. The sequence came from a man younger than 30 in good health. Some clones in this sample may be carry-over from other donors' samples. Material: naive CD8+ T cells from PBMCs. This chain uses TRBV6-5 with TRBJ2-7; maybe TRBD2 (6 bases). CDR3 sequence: CASSYRPSEGTYEQYF. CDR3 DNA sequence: TGTGCCAGCAGTTACCGCCCCTCGGAGGGTACCTACGAGCAGTACTTC.